This TCR beta chain was observed in a study of blood T cell repertoires in COVID-19 (TCRdb year 2020). At the level of the whole study: The collaborator samples originated in the United States, Italy and Spain and spanned the acute and convalescent phases of COVID-19. Samples came from the ongoing ImmuneRACE study (first 160 participants) plus 1,254 subjects from 6 global collaborators. Sample metadata almost always included a de-identified subject ID, COVID-19 status, age in years and sex. Where HLA class I and class II types were available, the types were taken from metadata supplied by the sample provider, not from assay-based typing. The prospective study material was composed of cDNA or gDNA derived from T cells, B-cell-depleted T cells, or PBMCs. A freely available public database, intended as a resource for researchers studying the immune response to SARS-CoV-2, is where the repertoires were released. The dataset comprised deeply sampled blood TCRbeta repertoires from subjects exposed to, actively infected with, or recovered from COVID-19. The investigation overall reported the following: How much clinical and demographic metadata was included differed by source and by participant, and the metadata was provided uncurated.

The immunoSEQ Assay, a bias-controlled multiplex PCR, was used to amplify TCRbeta CDR3 regions from genomic DNA. The original methods were these. Within the assay, amplification of reference gene primers was used to estimate how many nucleated cells each sample contained. To quantify the absolute abundance of each unique TCRbeta CDR3 rearrangement, sequence reads were collapsed and filtered. For each sample, productive Simpson clonality was calculated as the square root of Simpson's diversity index across productive rearrangements. The table was pulled from immuneACCESS by TCRdb, which kept in-frame rearrangements only. Such tables lose some clones; where checked, under half of the loss comes from unresolved V genes, and the rest has no known cause. The V and J calls and clone size come from that table; D and trimming were worked out from the DNA. The sample contains fewer than 250,000 clones, nearly 90% of them found a single time. The ten largest clones take up about 14% of the sample.

Participants in the prospective study were aged roughly 18 to 95 years, lived in some 24 United States geographic areas, and enrolled through a virtual design. To assign participants to cohorts, the prospective study relied on clinical history that participants themselves reported in a screening survey and a study questionnaire. Exposed participants had been in contact with someone with a PCR-confirmed or clinician-diagnosed COVID-19 case within 2 weeks of study entry. In the prospective study, mobile phlebotomists collected whole blood, serum and a nasopharyngeal or oropharyngeal swab from each participant. Over an approximately 2-month period, participants in the prospective study had the option of providing additional blood draws and questionnaires. Before DNA extraction, prospective study blood samples were shipped either frozen or at room temperature. Points on this clone: The target of this receptor is not known. There are no base qualities to consult, and no much larger clone falls within one base.

Unmatched junction bases come to 11, with V trimmed by 3 bases and J by 4 bases. CDR1 and CDR2 (LNHDA, SQIVND) derive from the germline V gene (reference sequence). Taken from cysteine to phenylalanine, the CDR3 has 16 residues. Only the CDR3 DNA is retained, 48 bases long and in frame from the first base. The sequenced sample consisted of PBMCs or T cells enriched from blood (not recorded which). The sequence links TRBV19 to TRBJ1-2, with TRBD1 identical over 7 junction bases. The sequence was collected from a man younger than 45 who had been exposed to COVID-19. The bases are TGTGCCAGTAGTATGATCAGGGGGACGCTGAGCTATGGCTACACCTTC. Its protein product is CASSMIRGTLSYGYTF.